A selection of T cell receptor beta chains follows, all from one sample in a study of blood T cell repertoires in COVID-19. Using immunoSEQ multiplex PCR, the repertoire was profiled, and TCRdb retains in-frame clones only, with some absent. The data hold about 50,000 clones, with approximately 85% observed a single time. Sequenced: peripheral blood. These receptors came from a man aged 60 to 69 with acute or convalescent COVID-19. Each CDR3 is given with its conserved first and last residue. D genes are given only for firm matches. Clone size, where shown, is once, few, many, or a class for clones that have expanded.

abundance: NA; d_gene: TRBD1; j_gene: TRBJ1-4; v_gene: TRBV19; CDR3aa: CASRRDRGPSNEKLFF; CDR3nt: TGTGCCAGTAGAAGGGACAGGGGTCCTTCTAATGAAAAACTGTTTTTT
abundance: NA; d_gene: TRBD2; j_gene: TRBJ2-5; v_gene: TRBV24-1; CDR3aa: CATSDRSGRAFATQYF; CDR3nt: TGTGCCACCAGTGACCGTAGCGGGAGGGCCTTTGCGACCCAGTACTTC
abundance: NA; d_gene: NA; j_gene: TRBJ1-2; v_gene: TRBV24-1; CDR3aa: CATSDSRSLNYGYTF; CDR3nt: TGTGCCACCAGTGATAGTCGGTCACTTAACTATGGCTACACCTTC
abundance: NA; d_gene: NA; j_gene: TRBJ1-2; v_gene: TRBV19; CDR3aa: CASSTPQVTGYTF; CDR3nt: TGTGCCAGTAGTACCCCTCAGGTTACGGGCTACACCTTC
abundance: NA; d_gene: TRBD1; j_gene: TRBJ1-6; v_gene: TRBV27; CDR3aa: CASSLYNGQGDSPLHF; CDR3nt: TGTGCCAGCAGTTTATACAATGGACAGGGAGATTCACCCCTCCACTTT
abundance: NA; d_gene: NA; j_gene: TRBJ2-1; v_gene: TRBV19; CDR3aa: CASSIGLGRGNEQFF; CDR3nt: TGTGCCAGTAGTATCGGGCTGGGGAGAGGTAATGAGCAGTTCTTC
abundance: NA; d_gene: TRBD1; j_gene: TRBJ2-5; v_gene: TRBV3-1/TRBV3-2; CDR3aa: CASSQTGGFQETQYF; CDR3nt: TGTGCCAGCAGCCAGACAGGGGGGTTTCAAGAGACCCAGTACTTC
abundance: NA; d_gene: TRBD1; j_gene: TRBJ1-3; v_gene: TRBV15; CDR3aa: CATSRGWERGQPVVGNTIYF; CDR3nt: TGTGCCACCAGCAGGGGATGGGAAAGGGGACAGCCGGTCGTAGGAAACACCATATATTTT
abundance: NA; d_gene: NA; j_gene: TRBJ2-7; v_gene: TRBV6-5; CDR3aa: CASTKRTRGYEQYF; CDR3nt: TGTGCCAGCACCAAAAGAACTAGGGGGTACGAGCAGTACTTC
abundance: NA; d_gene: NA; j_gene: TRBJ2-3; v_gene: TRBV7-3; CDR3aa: CASSPDRTTDTQYF; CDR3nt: TGTGCCAGCAGCCCAGACAGGACCACAGATACGCAGTATTTT
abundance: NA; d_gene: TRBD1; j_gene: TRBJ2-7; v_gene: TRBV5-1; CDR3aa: CASSSGTPGGEQYF; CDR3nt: TGCGCCAGCAGCTCCGGGACCCCAGGGGGCGAGCAGTACTTC
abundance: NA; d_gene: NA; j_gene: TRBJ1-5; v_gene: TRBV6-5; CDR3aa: CASTNPLEVNQPQHF; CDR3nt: TGTGCCAGCACCAACCCGCTAGAGGTTAATCAGCCCCAGCATTTT
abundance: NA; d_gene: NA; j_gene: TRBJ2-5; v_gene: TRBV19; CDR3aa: CASSIGRPRGETQYF; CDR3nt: TGTGCCAGTAGTATCGGACGACCCCGGGGAGAGACCCAGTACTTC
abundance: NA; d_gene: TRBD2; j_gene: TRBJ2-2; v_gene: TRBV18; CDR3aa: CASSPQVAGNTGELFF; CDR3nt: TGTGCCAGCTCACCACAGGTAGCGGGAAACACCGGGGAGCTGTTTTTT
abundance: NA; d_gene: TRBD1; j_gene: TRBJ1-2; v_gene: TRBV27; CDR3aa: CASGGRQGSGNGYTF; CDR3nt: TGTGCCAGCGGGGGAAGACAGGGTTCGGGGAATGGCTACACCTTC
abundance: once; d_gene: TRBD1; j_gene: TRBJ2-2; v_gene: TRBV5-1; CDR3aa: CASTPSGQGATGELFF; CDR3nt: TGCGCCAGCACCCCCTCGGGACAGGGGGCGACCGGGGAGCTGTTTTTT
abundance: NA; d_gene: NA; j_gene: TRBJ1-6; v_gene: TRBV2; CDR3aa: CASKPNTGKNSPLHF; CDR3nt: TGTGCCAGCAAACCCAATACAGGGAAGAATTCACCCCTCCACTTT
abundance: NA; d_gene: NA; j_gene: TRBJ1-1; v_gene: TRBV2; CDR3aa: CASSTRQKNTEAFF; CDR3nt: TGTGCCAGCAGTACCCGACAGAAAAACACTGAAGCTTTCTTT
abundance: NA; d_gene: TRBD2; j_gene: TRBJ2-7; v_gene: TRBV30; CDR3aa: CAWRGAGGTYEQYF; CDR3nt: TGTGCCTGGAGGGGAGCGGGAGGCACCTACGAGCAGTACTTC
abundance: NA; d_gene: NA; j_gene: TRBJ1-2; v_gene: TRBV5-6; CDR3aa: CASSSLGGEGYGYTF; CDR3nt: TGTGCCAGCAGCTCGTTGGGGGGTGAGGGCTATGGCTACACCTTC
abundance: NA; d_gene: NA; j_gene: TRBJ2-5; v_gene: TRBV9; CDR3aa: CASSVAGYQETQYF; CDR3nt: TGTGCCAGCAGCGTAGCGGGGTACCAAGAGACCCAGTACTTC
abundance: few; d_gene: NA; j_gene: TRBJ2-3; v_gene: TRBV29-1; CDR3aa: CSVGGGTQYF; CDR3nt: TGCAGCGTTGGGGGAGGTACGCAGTATTTT
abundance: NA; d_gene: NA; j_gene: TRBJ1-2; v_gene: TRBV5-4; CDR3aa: CASSLGARDGYTF; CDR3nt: TGTGCCAGCAGCTTGGGGGCGCGGGATGGCTACACCTTC
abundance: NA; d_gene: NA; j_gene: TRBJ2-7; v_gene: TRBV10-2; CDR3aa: CASSESRVSYEQYF; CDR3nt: TGCGCCAGCAGTGAGTCTAGAGTCTCCTACGAGCAGTACTTC
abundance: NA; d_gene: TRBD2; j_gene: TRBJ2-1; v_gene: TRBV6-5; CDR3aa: CASRYGTSSYNEQFF; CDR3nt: TGTGCCAGCAGGTACGGGACTAGCTCCTACAATGAGCAGTTCTTC
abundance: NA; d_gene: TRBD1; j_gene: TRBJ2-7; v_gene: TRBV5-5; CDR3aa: CASSLVDRGQNSF; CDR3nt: TGTGCCAGCAGCTTGGTGGACAGGGGGCAGAACAGCTTC
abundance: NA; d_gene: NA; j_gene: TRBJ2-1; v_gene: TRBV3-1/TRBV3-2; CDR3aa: CASSQDPGLYYNEQFF; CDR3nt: TGTGCCAGCAGCCAAGATCCCGGACTATACTACAATGAGCAGTTCTTC
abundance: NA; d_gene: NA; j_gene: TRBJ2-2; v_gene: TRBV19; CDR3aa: CASSIVGGIAGELFF; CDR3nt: TGTGCCAGTAGTATAGTCGGCGGGATTGCCGGGGAGCTGTTTTTT
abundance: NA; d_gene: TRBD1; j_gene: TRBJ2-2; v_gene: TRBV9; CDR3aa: CASRADRVTGELFF; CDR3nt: TGTGCCAGCAGAGCGGACAGGGTCACCGGGGAGCTGTTTTTT
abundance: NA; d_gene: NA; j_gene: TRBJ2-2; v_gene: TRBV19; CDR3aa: CASSIGQRRASALAGELFF; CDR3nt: TGTGCCAGTAGTATTGGGCAACGCCGGGCTAGCGCTCTAGCCGGGGAGCTGTTTTTT
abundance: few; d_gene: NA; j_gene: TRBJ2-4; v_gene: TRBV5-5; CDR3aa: CASSSTGTGEIQYF; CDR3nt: TGTGCCAGCAGCTCTACCGGGACTGGAGAGATTCAGTACTTC
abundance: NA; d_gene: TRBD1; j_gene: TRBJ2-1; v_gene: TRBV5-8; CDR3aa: CASSFRDRLYNEQFF; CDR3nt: TGTGCCAGCAGCTTCCGGGACAGATTATACAATGAGCAGTTCTTC
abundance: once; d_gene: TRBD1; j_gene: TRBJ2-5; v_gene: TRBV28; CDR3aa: CASSINRGRETQYF; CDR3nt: TGTGCCAGCAGTATCAACAGGGGCCGGGAGACCCAGTACTTC
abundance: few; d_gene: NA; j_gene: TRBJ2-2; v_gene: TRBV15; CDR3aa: CATRIDQDTGELFF; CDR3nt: TGTGCCACCAGGATAGACCAGGACACCGGGGAGCTGTTTTTT
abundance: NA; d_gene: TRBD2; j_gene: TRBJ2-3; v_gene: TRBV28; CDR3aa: CASSPRGGRGTDTQYF; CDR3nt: TGTGCCAGCAGTCCGCGGGGGGGACGGGGCACAGATACGCAGTATTTT
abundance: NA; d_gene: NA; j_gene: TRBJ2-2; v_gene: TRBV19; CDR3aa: CASSWSGNTGELFF; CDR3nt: TGTGCCAGTAGCTGGTCGGGGAACACCGGGGAGCTGTTTTTT
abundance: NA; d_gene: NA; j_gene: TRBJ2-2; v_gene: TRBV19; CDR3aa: CATATGKNTGELFF; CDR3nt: TGTGCCACAGCCACAGGGAAGAACACCGGGGAGCTGTTTTTT
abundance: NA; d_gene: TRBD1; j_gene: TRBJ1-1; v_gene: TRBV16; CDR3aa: CASSRPTGPFTEAFF; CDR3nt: TGTGCCAGCAGCCGCCCGACAGGGCCCTTCACTGAAGCTTTCTTT
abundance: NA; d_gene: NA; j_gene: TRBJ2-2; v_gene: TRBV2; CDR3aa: CASSVRGELFF; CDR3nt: TGTGCCAGCAGCGTCAGGGGGGAGCTGTTTTTT
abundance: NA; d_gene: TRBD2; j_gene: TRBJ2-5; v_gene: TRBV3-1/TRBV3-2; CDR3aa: CASSQVSMWLAGGETQYF; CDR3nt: TGTGCCAGCAGCCAAGTTTCCATGTGGCTAGCGGGAGGAGAGACCCAGTACTTC
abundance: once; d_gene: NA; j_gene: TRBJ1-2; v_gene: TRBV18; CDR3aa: CASSDRVATAGYTF; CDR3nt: TGTGCCAGCTCGGACAGAGTCGCCACAGCGGGCTACACCTTC